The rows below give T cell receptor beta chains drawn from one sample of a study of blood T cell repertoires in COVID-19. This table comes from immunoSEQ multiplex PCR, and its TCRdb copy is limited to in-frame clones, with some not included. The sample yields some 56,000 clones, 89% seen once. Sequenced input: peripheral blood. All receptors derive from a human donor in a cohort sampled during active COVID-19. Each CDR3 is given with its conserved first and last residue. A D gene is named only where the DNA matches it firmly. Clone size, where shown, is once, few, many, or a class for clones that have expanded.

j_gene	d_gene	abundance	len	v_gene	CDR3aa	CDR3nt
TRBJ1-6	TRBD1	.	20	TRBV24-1	CATSDFKRQGEVSYNSPLHF	TGTGCCACCAGTGATTTTAAGAGACAGGGGGAAGTCTCCTATAATTCACCCCTCCACTTT
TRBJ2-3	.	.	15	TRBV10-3	CAINLDGTSTDTQYF	TGTGCCATCAACCTCGACGGGACTAGCACAGATACGCAGTATTTT
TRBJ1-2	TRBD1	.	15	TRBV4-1	CASSQFQDRGLGYTF	TGCGCCAGCAGCCAATTCCAGGACAGGGGGCTAGGCTACACCTTC
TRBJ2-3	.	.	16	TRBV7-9	CASSLGRAISTDTQYF	TGTGCCAGCAGCTTAGGTCGAGCTATTAGCACAGATACGCAGTATTTT
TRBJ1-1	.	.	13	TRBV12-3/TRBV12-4	CASSLTMNTEAFF	TGTGCCAGCAGTCTTACTATGAACACTGAAGCTTTCTTT
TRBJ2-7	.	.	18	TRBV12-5	CASGLARNEGRWPYEQYF	TGTGCTAGTGGTTTGGCCCGAAACGAAGGGAGGTGGCCCTACGAGCAGTACTTC
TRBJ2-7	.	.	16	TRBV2	CASSDGPTRLVYEQYF	TGTGCCAGCAGTGATGGGCCCACTAGGTTGGTATACGAGCAGTACTTC
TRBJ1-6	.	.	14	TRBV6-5	CASSYQGRGSPLHF	TGTGCCAGCAGTTACCAAGGACGAGGGTCACCCCTCCACTTT
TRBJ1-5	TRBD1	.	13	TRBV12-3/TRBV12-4	CASSTDRAQPQHF	TGTGCCAGCAGTACAGACAGGGCTCAGCCCCAGCATTTT
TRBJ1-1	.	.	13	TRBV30	CAWSVETYTEAFF	TGTGCCTGGAGTGTGGAGACCTACACTGAAGCTTTCTTT
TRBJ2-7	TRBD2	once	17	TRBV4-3	CASSQDLISGGNYEQYF	TGCGCCAGCAGCCAAGACCTGATTAGCGGGGGGAACTACGAGCAGTACTTC
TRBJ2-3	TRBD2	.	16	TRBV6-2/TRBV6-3	CASSYPSGGNTDTQYF	TGTGCCAGCAGTTACCCCAGCGGGGGGAACACAGATACGCAGTATTTT
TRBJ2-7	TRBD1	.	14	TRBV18	CASSRDRGYYEQYF	TGTGCCAGCTCACGGGACAGGGGATACTACGAGCAGTACTTC
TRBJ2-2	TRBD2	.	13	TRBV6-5	CASNVAGAGELFF	TGTGCCAGCAACGTAGCGGGGGCCGGGGAGCTGTTTTTT
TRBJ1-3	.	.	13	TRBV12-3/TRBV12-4	CASRVLAGNTIYF	TGTGCCAGCAGGGTCTTAGCTGGAAACACCATATATTTT
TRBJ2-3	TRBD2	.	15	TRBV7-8	CASSSTGGLRDTQYF	TGTGCCAGCAGCTCGACGGGGGGGCTTAGGGATACGCAGTATTTT
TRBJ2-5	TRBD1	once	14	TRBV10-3	CATSTTGGEETQYF	TGTGCCACCTCTACGACAGGGGGAGAAGAGACCCAGTACTTC
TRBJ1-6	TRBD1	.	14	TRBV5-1	CASSRTGDNSPLHF	TGCGCCAGCAGCCGGACAGGGGATAATTCACCCCTCCACTTT
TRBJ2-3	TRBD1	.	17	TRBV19	CASSIFPGQGASDTQYF	TGTGCCAGTAGTATATTCCCCGGACAGGGGGCATCGGATACGCAGTATTTT
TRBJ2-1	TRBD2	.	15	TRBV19	CASSTGLAGPDEQFF	TGTGCCAGTAGTACGGGACTAGCGGGGCCGGATGAGCAGTTCTTC
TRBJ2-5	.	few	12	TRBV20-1	CSASPQQETQYF	TGCAGTGCTAGTCCCCAACAAGAGACCCAGTACTTC
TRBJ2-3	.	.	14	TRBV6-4	CASSAQRGTDTQYF	TGTGCCAGCAGTGCCCAGAGGGGCACAGATACGCAGTATTTT
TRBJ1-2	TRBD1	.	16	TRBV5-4	CASSFSSKTGGRGYTF	TGTGCCAGCAGCTTTAGCTCTAAAACAGGGGGCAGGGGCTACACCTTC
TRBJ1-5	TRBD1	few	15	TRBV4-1	CASSLTGGWNQPQHF	TGCGCCAGCAGCCTAACAGGGGGATGGAATCAGCCCCAGCATTTT
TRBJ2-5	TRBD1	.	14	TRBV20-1	CSASPGQVRLGQYF	TGCAGTGCTAGTCCGGGACAGGTCCGCTTGGGGCAGTACTTC
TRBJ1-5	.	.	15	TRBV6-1	CASSEPQIPLKPQHF	TGTGCCAGCAGTGAACCGCAGATCCCCTTAAAGCCCCAGCATTTT
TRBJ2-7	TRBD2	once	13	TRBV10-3	CASRTSGDYEQYF	TGTGCCAGCCGGACTAGCGGGGACTACGAGCAGTACTTC
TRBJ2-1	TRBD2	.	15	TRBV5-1	CATQDGGGIPNEQFF	TGCGCCACCCAGGACGGGGGGGGGATCCCCAATGAGCAGTTCTTC
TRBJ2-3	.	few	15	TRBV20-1	CSASRSDYGPSTQYF	TGCAGTGCTAGTAGAAGTGACTATGGACCCTCGACGCAGTATTTT
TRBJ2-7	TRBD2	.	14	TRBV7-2	CASSYPSGVYEQYF	TGTGCCAGCAGCTACCCTAGCGGGGTCTACGAGCAGTACTTC
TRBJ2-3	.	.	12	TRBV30	CAWSPVFSTQYF	TGTGCCTGGAGTCCCGTTTTCAGTACGCAGTATTTT
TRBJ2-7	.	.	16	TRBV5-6	CASSSPFGQGEAEQYF	TGTGCCAGCAGCTCCCCATTTGGGCAGGGTGAGGCCGAGCAGTACTTC
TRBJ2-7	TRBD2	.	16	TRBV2	CASSSGPGGLTYEQYF	TGTGCCAGCAGTAGCGGGCCGGGGGGATTAACCTACGAGCAGTACTTC
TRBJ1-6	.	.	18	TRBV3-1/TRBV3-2	CASSQVDRRSSYNSPLHF	TGTGCCAGCAGCCAAGTAGACCGCCGGAGCTCCTATAATTCACCCCTCCACTTT
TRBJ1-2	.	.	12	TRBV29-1	CSVVGVGYGYTF	TGCAGCGTTGTAGGGGTTGGGTATGGCTACACCTTC
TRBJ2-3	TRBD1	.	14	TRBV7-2	CASSVDRAIDTQYF	TGTGCCAGCAGCGTAGACAGGGCGATAGATACGCAGTATTTT
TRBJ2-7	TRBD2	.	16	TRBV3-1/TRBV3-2	CASSQDRPGGPDEQYF	TGTGCCAGCAGCCAAGATCGGCCGGGGGGGCCGGACGAGCAGTACTTC
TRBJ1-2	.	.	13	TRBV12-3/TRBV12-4	CASSFDSSYGYTF	TGTGCCAGCAGTTTTGACAGTTCCTATGGCTACACCTTC
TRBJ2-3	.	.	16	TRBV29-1	CSVGRGIPRVGDTQYF	TGCAGCGTTGGCAGGGGCATCCCTCGGGTGGGAGATACGCAGTATTTT
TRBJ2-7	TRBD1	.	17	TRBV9	CASSVEVRQGPAYEQYF	TGTGCCAGCAGCGTAGAAGTGCGACAGGGACCCGCCTACGAGCAGTACTTC
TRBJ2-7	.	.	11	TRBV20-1	CSASQGTEQYF	TGCAGTGCTTCCCAGGGGACCGAGCAGTACTTC
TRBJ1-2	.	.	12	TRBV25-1	CASSGQNYGYTF	TGTGCCAGCAGTGGACAGAACTATGGCTACACCTTC
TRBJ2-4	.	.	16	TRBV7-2	CASSLTGMVAGTRQYF	TGTGCCAGCAGCTTAACGGGTATGGTTGCGGGGACGCGACAGTACTTC
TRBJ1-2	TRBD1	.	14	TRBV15	CATRRDREGYGYTF	TGTGCCACCAGGCGGGACAGGGAGGGATATGGCTACACCTTC
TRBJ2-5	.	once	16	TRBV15	CATSRDPLPRPETQYF	TGTGCCACCAGCAGAGATCCCCTACCCAGGCCAGAGACCCAGTACTTC
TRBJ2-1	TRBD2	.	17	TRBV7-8	CASSLVGGGDLYNEQFF	TGTGCCAGCAGCTTAGTCGGCGGGGGGGACCTTTACAATGAGCAGTTCTTC
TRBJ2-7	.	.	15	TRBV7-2	CASSLGDIPLYEQYF	TGTGCCAGCAGCTTAGGGGACATTCCCCTTTACGAGCAGTACTTC
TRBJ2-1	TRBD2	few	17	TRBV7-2	CASSLFPSGGIYNEQFF	TGTGCCAGCAGCTTATTCCCAAGCGGGGGAATCTACAATGAGCAGTTCTTC
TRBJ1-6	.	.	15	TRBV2	CASIEIVSYNSPLHF	TGTGCCAGCATCGAGATTGTCTCCTATAATTCACCCCTCCACTTT